The clone carrying this T cell receptor (beta chain) came up a few times. The antigen is not known. Indicated time point: cycle 4 day 1 (C4D1), after 5 to 7 weeks of nivolumab. Exposure to brentuximab vedotin varied, and each patient had relapsed following autologous stem cell transplantation. These data are taken from a study of PD-1 blockade in classical Hodgkin lymphoma. TCRdb keeps only in-frame clones here, not all; method: immunoSEQ multiplex PCR. The profile shows some 90,000 clones, over 75% of them singletons. Study-wide results and limits: The baseline diversity of complete responders showed similarity to that of newly diagnosed patients. Patients who began taking nivolumab under 1 year after ASCT were left out. Possible causes of repertoire differences, disease activity or prior therapy, remain undefined.

V gave up 6 bases and J gave up 5 bases, with 13 bases separating them. This CDR3 is built from 13 residues. Per the germline V gene, CDR1 is SGHTA and CDR2 is FQGTGA. The rearrangement uses TRBV7-3 and TRBJ2-5, with D possibly TRBD1 on 7 matching bases. This TCR derives from a human donor with classical Hodgkin lymphoma. The sample in question was peripheral blood mononuclear cells (PBMCs), obtained before the fourth cycle of nivolumab. The CDR3 sequence: CASREGAGETQYF. The CDR3 region has the DNA TGTGCCAGCAGGGAGGGGGCTGGGGAGACCCAGTACTTC.